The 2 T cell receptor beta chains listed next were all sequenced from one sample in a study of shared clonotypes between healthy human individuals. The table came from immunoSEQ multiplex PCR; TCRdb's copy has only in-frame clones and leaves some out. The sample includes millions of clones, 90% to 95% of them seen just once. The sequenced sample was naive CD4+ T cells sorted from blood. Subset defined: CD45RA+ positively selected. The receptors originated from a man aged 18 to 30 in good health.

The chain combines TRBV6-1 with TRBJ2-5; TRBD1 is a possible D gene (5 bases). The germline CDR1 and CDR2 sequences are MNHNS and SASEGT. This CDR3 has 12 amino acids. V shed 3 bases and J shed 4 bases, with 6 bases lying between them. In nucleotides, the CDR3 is TGTGCCAGCAGTGACCAGGGAGAGACCCAGTACTTC. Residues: CASSDQGETQYF.

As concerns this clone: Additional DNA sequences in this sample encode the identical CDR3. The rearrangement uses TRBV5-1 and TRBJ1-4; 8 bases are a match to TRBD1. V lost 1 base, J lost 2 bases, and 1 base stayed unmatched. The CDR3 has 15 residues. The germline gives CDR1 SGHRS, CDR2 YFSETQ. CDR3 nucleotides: TGCGCCAGCAGCTTGCAGGGGGCCACTAATGAAAAACTGTTTTTT. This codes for CASSLQGATNEKLFF.